The entry that follows covers one TCR beta chain sequence. Its target is unknown. This sample was taken from a study of follicular helper T cells after annual influenza vaccination. General study findings and limits: ICOS+CD38+ cTfh clonality change tracked circulating plasmablast frequency change.

The method was immunoSEQ multiplex PCR; TCRdb's version includes in-frame clones alone and lacks a portion of them. The data hold 9,300 or so clones, with roughly 85% observed a single time. The sample's time point: 2015-2016 season, pre-vaccination. Per germline, CDR1 SEHNR and CDR2 FQNEAQ (reference sequence). Trimming cost V 1 base and J 5 bases; bases outside gene matches: 1. The CDR3 contains 13 residues. This specimen consisted of CXCR5+ CD38- circulating T follicular helper cells from blood, obtained on the day of influenza vaccination. The subset was: circulating Tfh, non-naive CD4+CXCR5+PD-1+ (ICOS+CD38+ or ICOS-CD38-). The chain carries TRBV7-9 and TRBJ2-5; 7 nucleotides line up with TRBD1. The source is an adult who received the influenza vaccine. The CDR3 loop reads CASSLDRGETQYF. The CDR3 DNA sequence: TGTGCCAGCAGCTTAGACAGGGGCGAGACCCAGTACTTC.